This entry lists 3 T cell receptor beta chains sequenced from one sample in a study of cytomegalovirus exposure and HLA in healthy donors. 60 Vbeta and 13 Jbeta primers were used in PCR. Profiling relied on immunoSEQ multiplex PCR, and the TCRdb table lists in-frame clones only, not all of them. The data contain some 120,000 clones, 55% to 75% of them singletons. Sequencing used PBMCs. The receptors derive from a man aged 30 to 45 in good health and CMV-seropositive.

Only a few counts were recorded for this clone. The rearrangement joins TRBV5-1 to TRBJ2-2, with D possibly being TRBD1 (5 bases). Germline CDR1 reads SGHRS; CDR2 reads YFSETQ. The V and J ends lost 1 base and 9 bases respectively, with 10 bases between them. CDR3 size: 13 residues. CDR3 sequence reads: CASSLQAGRELFF. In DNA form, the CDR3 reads TGCGCCAGCAGCTTGCAGGCAGGGAGGGAGCTGTTTTTT.

CDR3 nucleotide sequence: TGTGCCAGCAGCAAAAGGCGCAGGTACGAGCAGTACTTC. Encoded protein: CASSKRRRYEQYF. The chain combines TRBV21-1 with TRBJ2-7; TRBD1, the table's D call, was not compared with the DNA. TRBV21-1 is designated a pseudogene. This CDR3 has 13 residues.

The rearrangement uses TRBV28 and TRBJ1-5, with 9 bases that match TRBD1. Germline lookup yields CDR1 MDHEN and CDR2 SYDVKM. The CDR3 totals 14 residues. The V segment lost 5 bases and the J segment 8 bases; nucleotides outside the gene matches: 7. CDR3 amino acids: CASSPPGQGKPQHF. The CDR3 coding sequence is TGTGCCAGCAGTCCACCGGGACAGGGTAAGCCCCAGCATTTT.